Shown below are 3 T cell receptor beta chains from a single sample sequenced in a study of blood T cell repertoires in COVID-19. Measured with immunoSEQ multiplex PCR; TCRdb has only the in-frame clones, and not every one. The sample contains 150,000 to 200,000 clones, approximately 73% of which appear only once. The sample taken for sequencing was PBMCs or T cells enriched from blood (not recorded which). All receptors derive from a woman in her forties or fifties with acute COVID-19.

This clone turned up a few times. The chain recombines TRBV3-1 (or the pseudogene TRBV3-2) with TRBJ1-6; 7 bases match TRBD1. Germline V CDR1 and CDR2: LGHDT, YNNKEL (reference sequence). CDR3 length equals 14 residues. J was trimmed by 9 bases and V by 3 bases; bases with no gene match: 5. Here the CDR3 reads CASSQPGDSSPLHF. In DNA, the CDR3 is TGTGCCAGCAGCCAGCCTGGGGACAGTTCACCCCTCCACTTT.

Only a few counts were recorded for this clone. The chain employs TRBV6-2 or TRBV6-3 and TRBJ2-1; D perhaps matches TRBD2 (7 bases). Trimming cost V 4 bases and J 3 bases, with 19 bases left between them. CDR3 size: 17 residues. The germline gives CDR1 MNHEY, CDR2 SVGEGT. CDR3 region: CASSSEGSGTYYNEQFF. The CDR3 DNA reads TGTGCCAGCAGTTCAGAGGGGAGCGGGACATACTACAATGAGCAGTTCTTC.

This rearrangement joins TRBV6-2 or TRBV6-3 to TRBJ1-2; TRBD1 aligns across 10 bases. Germline V gives CDR1 MNHEY, CDR2 SVGEGT. This CDR3 region has 16 residues. With 5 bases clipped from V and 3 bases from J, the junction kept 9 bases outside the gene matches. The CDR3 spells CASSPRGQGEYYGYTF. The CDR3 DNA sequence: TGTGCCAGCAGTCCACGAGGACAGGGGGAATACTATGGCTACACCTTC.